The 4 T cell receptor beta chains presented below share a single source sample, sequenced in a study of blood T cell repertoires in COVID-19. Data came from immunoSEQ multiplex PCR; TCRdb stores just in-frame clones and leaves some out. The table shows under 140,000 clones, with approximately 68% occurring only once. Sequences were obtained from peripheral blood. These receptors all come from a woman aged 55-70 years with acute or convalescent COVID-19.

This rearrangement joins TRBV30 to TRBJ1-5; no definite D call. Trimming took off 0 bases at V and 0 bases at J, with 6 bases between the two ends. The CDR3 consists of 14 residues. CDR1 GTSNPN and CDR2 SVGIG come from the germline V gene (reference sequence). CDR3 DNA: TGTGCCTGGAGTGTGGGCTTTAGCAATCAGCCCCAGCATTTT. Its protein is CAWSVGFSNQPQHF.

The chain has TRBV3-1 (or the pseudogene TRBV3-2) and TRBJ1-5; TRBD1 aligns across 7 bases. Germline assignment: CDR1 LGHDT and CDR2 YNNKEL (reference sequence). V was pared by 2 bases and J by 0 bases, with 13 bases of the junction left unmatched. CDR3 length: 19 residues. The CDR3 DNA follows: TGTGCCAGCAGCCAAACAGGGGCTAACGCCCGATATAGCAATCAGCCCCAGCATTTT. Translating gives CASSQTGANARYSNQPQHF.

The chain has TRBV5-1 and TRBJ2-7, with D perhaps matching TRBD2 (6 bases). Between the trimmed V and J ends, which lost 0 bases and 0 bases, there was a span of 10 bases. Germline values: CDR1 SGHRS, CDR2 YFSETQ. The CDR3 runs to 15 residues. CDR3 bases: TGCGCCAGCAGCTTGGCCGGAGGGGACTCCTACGAGCAGTACTTC. Protein product: CASSLAGGDSYEQYF.

There are a few counts of this clone. A junction boundary mismatches the germline segment, possibly from a read error. The chain couples TRBV2 to TRBJ1-5; maybe TRBD1 (5 bases). The CDR3 is 14 residues long. The germline V gene encodes CDR1 SNHLY and CDR2 FYNNEI. The CDR3 reads CASSQATGNQPQHF. The CDR3 DNA sequence: TGTGCCAGCAGTCAAGCGACAGGCAATCAGCCCCAGCATTTT.